This T cell receptor (beta chain) comes out of a study of PD-1 blockade in classical Hodgkin lymphoma. Study results and caveats: Before treatment, complete responders showed about the same diversity as newly diagnosed patients. Sources of repertoire differences remain undefined, possibly disease activity or prior therapy.

About this clone itself: Its antigen remains unknown.

Germline CDR1 and CDR2: MDHEN and SYDVKM. V lost 3 bases and J lost 0, with 9 bases in between. The CDR3 has 16 residues. With no exception, relapse followed autologous stem cell transplantation in all patients, and brentuximab vedotin exposure varied. Repertoires were generated with immunoSEQ multiplex PCR, while TCRdb's copy carries only in-frame clones and drops some. The sample has approximately 99,000 clones, 80% to 90% seen once. The chain has TRBV28 and TRBJ2-6; weak D call: TRBD2 (5 bases). The source of this sequence is a human donor with classical Hodgkin lymphoma. Sequences were derived from peripheral blood mononuclear cells (PBMCs), sampled before the second cycle of nivolumab. The CDR3 region is CASSFRGSSGANVLTF. The CDR3 nucleotides are TGTGCCAGCAGTTTCCGGGGAAGCTCTGGGGCCAACGTCCTGACTTTC.